The T cell receptor beta chain described here comes from a study of blood T cells in healthy people across ages (dated by TCRdb to between 2014 and 2016). General notes on the study: In model experiments, template switching captured about one uniquely barcoded TCR beta cDNA molecule for every two T cells. Using deep sequencing normalized with unique cDNA molecular identifiers, the study measured how TCR beta repertoire diversity changes with age. The donors were divided into four age groups: young (average around 16 years), middle-aged (almost 40), aged (around 59) and long-lived (82). To avoid experimental bias, donors of different ages were spread randomly across the sequencing lanes. The study analyzed two additional independent replicas of 1 million unique cDNA reads from the same blood draw for two donors, one aged 18 to 30 and one aged 80 or older. General conclusions and limits of the study: Since profiling was done on bulk unsorted PBMCs, naive and antigen-experienced compartments could not be conclusively compared. Because the CMV infection status of the donors was unknown, age-related changes in expanded clonotypes may potentially have been confounded. A strong correlation was found between observed TCR beta diversity and the percentage of naive T cells measured by flow cytometry. As age increased, observed TCR beta diversity per million T cells dropped in a roughly linear way, and a significant reduction was already evident by age about 40. Estimates of total diversity based on one million sequenced T cells were regarded as lower bounds and as underestimates. Compared with the aged group, the long-lived group had more naive CD4+ T cells, fewer expanded clones and increased TCR diversity, suggesting age selection.

Donors were under 40 systemically healthy Caucasian individuals from Russia aged about 6 to 100 years. Each donor gave ten milliliters of peripheral blood, drawn into EDTA-treated Vacutainer tubes. Ficoll-Paque density-gradient centrifugation was used to isolate PBMCs, with at least 7 million obtained per sample. Trizol reagent was used to extract total RNA from the PBMCs, yielding at least 5 micrograms per sample. For every donor, an aliquot of PBMCs went through flow cytometry to measure the percentages of naive CD45RAhigh/CD27high T cells. CDR1 and CDR2 (MGHRA, YSYEKL) derive from the germline V gene. Clipping removes 4 bases from V and 7 bases from J, with 10 as the unmatched junction base count. The cysteine opens and the phenylalanine closes a CDR3 of 16 amino acids. Only the CDR3 DNA stays, 48 bases, in frame from base 1. Library preparation was by 5' RACE. Instrument used: Illumina HiSeq 2500. A second PCR of about 6 to 11 cycles was performed with a sample-barcoded 5' primer and a J-beta primer mix. A template-switch 5' adaptor carrying 12 random nucleotides introduced a unique molecular identifier onto each TCR beta cDNA molecule. At least 2.5 million CDR3-containing paired-end reads were obtained from each sample. First-strand cDNA was synthesized from all RNA with the Mint cDNA synthesis kit, primed by a TRBC-specific oligonucleotide. All cDNA was treated with uracil-DNA glycosylase and then went through a first 18-cycle PCR with the universal primers M1SS and BC2_uni_R. Per the authors' processing: For normalization, 1 million high-quality reads, each with a distinct molecular identifier, were randomly selected from each sample. Reads sharing molecular identifiers were discarded rather than binned into consensus sequences. CDR3 identification, clonotype clustering and error correction used MiTCR with a Q25 quality threshold and the strictest error-elimination algorithm. Lower-bound total TCR beta diversity was estimated with a nonparametric unseen species model using Euler transformation. TCRdb reprocessed the public reads (quality trimming at Q25 with fastp, clone calling with MiXCR) and kept in-frame beta chains. Entries are consolidated by CDR3 protein sequence, retaining the most common genes and DNA. These V and J calls derive from TCRdb rather than the authors' analysis. The sample table shows around 940,000 distinct CDR3 sequences, and around 54% are seen once. 20% to 25% of the sample lies in the top ten.

About this clonotype: This clone's antigen is unknown. Base qualities were left out, and no much larger clone turns up one base away.

Sequenced: blood. In this chain, TRBV4-1 is recombined with TRBJ2-1, with TRBD1 matching 10 junction bases. The TCR was taken from an older woman in good health. For the CDR3, the sequence is CASSRIPGQGINEQFF. In nucleotides, the sequence is TGCGCCAGCAGCCGGATCCCGGGACAGGGGATAAATGAGCAGTTCTTC.